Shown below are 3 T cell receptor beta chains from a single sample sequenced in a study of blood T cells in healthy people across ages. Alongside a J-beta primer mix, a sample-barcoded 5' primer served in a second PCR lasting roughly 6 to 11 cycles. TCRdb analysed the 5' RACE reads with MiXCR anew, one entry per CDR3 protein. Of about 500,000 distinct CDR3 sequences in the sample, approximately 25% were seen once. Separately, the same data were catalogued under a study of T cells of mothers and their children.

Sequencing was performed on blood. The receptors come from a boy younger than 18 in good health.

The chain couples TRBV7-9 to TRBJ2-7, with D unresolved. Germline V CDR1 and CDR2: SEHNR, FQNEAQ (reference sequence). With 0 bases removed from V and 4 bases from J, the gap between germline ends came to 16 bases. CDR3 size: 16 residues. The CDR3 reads CASSLASLTAPYEQYF. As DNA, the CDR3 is TGTGCCAGCAGCTTAGCAAGTTTAACGGCACCATACGAGCAGTACTTC.

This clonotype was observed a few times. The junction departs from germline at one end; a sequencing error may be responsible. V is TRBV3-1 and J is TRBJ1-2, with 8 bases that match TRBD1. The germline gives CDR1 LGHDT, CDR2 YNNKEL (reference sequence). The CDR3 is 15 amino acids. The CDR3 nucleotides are TGTGCCTGCAGAGAAGGGACAGGTGGACTCTATGGCTACACCTTC. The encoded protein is CACREGTGGLYGYTF.

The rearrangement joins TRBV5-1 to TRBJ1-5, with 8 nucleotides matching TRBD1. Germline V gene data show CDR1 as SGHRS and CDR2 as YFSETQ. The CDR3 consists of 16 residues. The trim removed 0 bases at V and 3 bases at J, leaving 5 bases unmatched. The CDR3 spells CASSLGQGLNNQPQHF. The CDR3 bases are TGCGCCAGCAGCTTGGGACAGGGGTTGAACAATCAGCCCCAGCATTTT.